A selection of T cell receptor beta chains follows, all from one sample in a study of T cell responses to AZD1222 COVID-19 vaccine. Sequencing was performed with immunoSEQ multiplex PCR; in TCRdb, only in-frame clones are kept and a portion is missing. The table lists about 100,000 clones, roughly 87% of them singletons, with approximately 4% in the top ten. The material sequenced was peripheral blood, taken on day 0 of AZD1222 vaccination. The source is an adult in good health. The CDR3 runs from the conserved cysteine through the conserved F or W. D genes are given only for firm matches. Rows may omit the clone size; those that give it use once, few, many or a size class.

j_call | d_call | clone_size | v_call | cdr3_nt | cdr3_aa
TRBJ1-1 | - | - | TRBV13 | TGTGCCAGCAGCTCGCCGACAGCTGAAGCTTTCTTT | CASSSPTAEAFF
TRBJ1-1 | - | - | TRBV9 | TGTGCCAGCAGCGTAGAAGATACAGGGAAAACTGAAGCTTTCTTT | CASSVEDTGKTEAFF
TRBJ1-2 | - | - | TRBV7-8 | TGTGCCAGCAGCTTAGTGCTGGGTAACTACACCTTC | CASSLVLGNYTF
TRBJ2-5 | - | - | TRBV6-6 | TGTGCCAGCAGTTCCCTCCTTCGAGAGACCCAGTACTTC | CASSSLLRETQYF
TRBJ2-1 | TRBD2 | - | TRBV19 | TGTGCCAGTAGTGGGACTAGCGGGGGGGCCAATGAGCAGTTCTTC | CASSGTSGGANEQFF
TRBJ1-2 | TRBD1 | - | TRBV12-3/TRBV12-4 | TGTGCAGCAGGGGGTGGCTACACCTTC | CAAGGGYTF
TRBJ2-1 | - | - | TRBV2 | TGTGCCAGCACCAGAGAAAGGGGTAATGAGCAGTTCTTC | CASTRERGNEQFF
TRBJ1-2 | - | - | TRBV5-6 | TGTGCCAGCAGCTCTGTCGCGGGCAGAAACTATGGCTACACCTTC | CASSSVAGRNYGYTF
TRBJ2-7 | TRBD1 | - | TRBV7-2 | TGTGCCAGCAGCTTATGGGACAGGGGCCCGAGGGAGCAGTACTTC | CASSLWDRGPREQYF
TRBJ2-3 | TRBD2 | - | TRBV27 | TGTGCCAGCAGTTTAACTAGCGCCGGTTCAGATACGCAGTATTTT | CASSLTSAGSDTQYF
TRBJ2-1 | TRBD2 | - | TRBV28 | TGTGCCAGCAGTTTAGGGACTAGCGGGAGTGGTGACAATGAGCAGTTCTTC | CASSLGTSGSGDNEQFF
TRBJ2-7 | - | few | TRBV21-1 | - | CASSKVASGNSYEQYF
TRBJ1-3 | - | - | TRBV18 | TGTGCCAGCTACGGTCCTGGAAACACCATATATTTT | CASYGPGNTIYF
TRBJ2-3 | - | few | TRBV5-5 | TGTGCCAGCAGCTTGGAAGGATTCACAGATACGCAGTATTTT | CASSLEGFTDTQYF
TRBJ2-1 | TRBD2 | - | TRBV2 | TGTGCCAGCTGTACTAGCGGAAACAATGAGCAGTTCTTC | CASCTSGNNEQFF
TRBJ2-5 | - | - | TRBV29-1 | TGCAGCGTTGCATCGAGAGGGCAAGAGACCCAGTACTTC | CSVASRGQETQYF
TRBJ2-7 | - | - | TRBV11-1 | TGTGCCAGCAGCTTAGCATGGGGCGGCTACGAGCAGTACTTC | CASSLAWGGYEQYF